This entry is about one TCR beta chain. The antigen is unknown. Trimming removed 3 bases at V and 10 bases at J, with 12 bases between. The CDR3 is 13 amino acids. Germline-derived CDR1 and CDR2 are SGHDN and FVKESK. The sample originates from a study of beta chain features in type 1 diabetes. Study-level information: There were 107,917,701 sorted cells examined across all samples.

Study-wide findings and caveats: A potential PCR bias toward shorter templates would be equal in patient and control samples. When Type 1 diabetes patients were examined, their TCRB CDR3s proved moderately but significantly shorter in all four CD4+ subsets.

Expressed TCRB transcripts were sequenced because the isolated RNA had all been reverse transcribed beforehand. The assay was immunoSEQ multiplex PCR, and TCRdb's table has in-frame clones only and misses some. In the table there are hundreds of thousands of clones, 13% of which are singletons. Each sorted population was over 98% pure. The TCR was taken from a man younger than 30 with type 1 diabetes. Sequences were obtained from naive CD4+ T cells from blood. V gene TRBV14 combines with J gene TRBJ1-4; D may be TRBD1 (6 bases). DNA for the CDR3: TGTGCCAGCAGCCAGGTCTGGGGGCGAAAACTGTTTTTT. Its protein is CASSQVWGRKLFF. Full variable domain (outside the CDR3, taken from reference TRBV14 and TRBJ1-4): EAGVTQFPSHSVIEKGQTVTLRCDPISGHDNLYWYRRVMGKEIKFLLHFVKESKQDESGMPNNRFLAERTGGTYSTLKVQPAELEDSGVYFCASSQVWGRKLFFGSGTQLSVL.